This TCR beta chain emerged from a study of metastatic and nonmetastatic thyroid tumors. The overall study: Repertoire comparisons spanned blood and tumor or nodule tissue from malignant and benign thyroid patients. Study-wide findings and caveats: A significant increase in TCR beta diversity was reportedly seen in malignant thyroid tumors relative to benign nodules, in blood and tumor.

Germline assignment: CDR1 SGHDN and CDR2 FVKESK. This CDR3 has 13 amino acids. V was cut by 4 bases and J by 13 bases, with 17 bases left in between. Authors' analysis steps: A classifier of distant metastasis in papillary thyroid cancer was built from CDR3 differences (across clinicopathological groups). TCRdb re-analyzed the PCR reads through MiXCR. The authors' filters were not applied to this entry. The sample records about 33,000 clones, 15% to 20% being singletons. None of the patients had undergone any treatment ahead of thyroid surgery. A note on this clone: Its specificity is unknown.

The sequence was collected from a male donor with papillary thyroid cancer or a benign thyroid nodule (not recorded which). Some clones in this sample may be carry-over from other donors' samples. This chain joins TRBV14 and TRBJ2-1, with TRBD1 as a possible D gene (5 bases). Sequencing was done on a sample of blood. The DNA of the CDR3 is TGTGCCAGCAGCCTCTTTTGTCCGCAGGGTCAGTTCTTC. It specifies CASSLFCPQGQFF.